Shown below are 5 T cell receptor beta chains from a single sample sequenced in a study of T cell changes during pregnancy in multiple sclerosis (dated by TCRdb to 2018 to 2020). Libraries were made using the immunoSEQ multiplex PCR assay. TCRdb stores this immuneACCESS table with in-frame sequences only. Part of the clones is absent; in the studies checked, under half of the shortfall reflects unresolved V genes, and no reason is known for the rest. The sample table contains roughly 34,000 clones; only one count was recorded for 85% to 90% of them. The leading ten clones occupy roughly 3.5% of the sample. The material sequenced was CD8+ T cells from peripheral blood mononuclear cells, taken in the third trimester of pregnancy. These receptors originate from a female donor with multiple sclerosis, enrolled in a pregnancy study.

The V and J genes are TRBV12-5 and TRBJ2-1, with 7 nucleotides matching TRBD1. The CDR3 totals 12 residues. Germline loops: CDR1 LGHNT, CDR2 FRNRAP. The J segment lost 4 bases and the V segment lost 10 bases, leaving 4 bases of the junction unmatched. CDR3 sequence reads: CATRDRYNEQFF. The CDR3 region has the DNA TGTGCTACCCGGGACAGATACAATGAGCAGTTCTTC.

This rearrangement joins TRBV13 to TRBJ2-2; D is unclear. Germline V gives CDR1 PRHDT, CDR2 FYEKMQ (reference sequence). Trimming removed 0 bases from V and 10 bases from J, with 6 bases in between. CDR3 size: 12 residues. CDR3 coding DNA: TGTGCCAGCAGCTTAGGAGCCCAGGAGCTGTTTTTT. Encoded protein: CASSLGAQELFF.

The count of this clone is one. The chain carries TRBV6-5 and TRBJ2-1, with 9 bases identical to TRBD2. Trimming took 1 base from V and 4 from J; bases not matched to a gene: 2. Looked up from germline, CDR1 is MNHEY and CDR2 is SVGAGI. The CDR3 covers 15 residues. CDR3 protein: CASSYLAGEYNEQFF. The CDR3 DNA reads as TGTGCCAGCAGTTACTTAGCGGGGGAGTACAATGAGCAGTTCTTC.

The rearrangement uses TRBV9 and TRBJ2-5, with 13 positions matching TRBD2. The length of the CDR3 is 15 residues. Per germline, CDR1 SGDLS and CDR2 YYNGEE. V trimming: 4 bases; J trimming: 1 base; junction bases outside the gene matches: 1. The CDR3, as DNA: TGTGCCAGCAGCTGGACTAGCGGGGGCCAAGAGACCCAGTACTTC. This encodes CASSWTSGGQETQYF.

The rearrangement links TRBV2 to TRBJ2-7, with D tentatively TRBD2 (7 bases). Per the germline V gene, CDR1 is SNHLY and CDR2 is FYNNEI. CDR3 length: 17 residues. V dropped 6 bases and J dropped 3 bases, with 24 bases sitting between them. The CDR3: CASRGPYLSRGGYEQYF. CDR3 DNA: TGTGCCAGCAGGGGACCTTACCTTTCGAGGGGGGGCTACGAGCAGTACTTC.